A single sample is the source of the 26 T cell receptor beta chains below, sequenced in a study of naive and memory T cell subsets. Whole-blood samples were roughly 2.7 ml of peripheral blood from healthy adult volunteers. Reverse transcription of blood and skin TCR RNA was primed at alpha and beta constant regions. In TCRdb, the 5' RACE reads were re-called with MiXCR into one record per CDR3 protein. Here the sample spans about 26,000 distinct CDR3 sequences, roughly 25% being singletons. These receptors were taken from a female donor in good health.

In its sample, this clonotype was seen many times. V usage is TRBV29-1 and J usage is TRBJ1-5; TRBD1 might be the D (5 bases). V shed 6 bases and J shed 0 bases, with 9 bases lying between them. The CDR3 covers 13 residues. Germline V gives CDR1 SQVTM, CDR2 ANQGSEA. Written as DNA, the CDR3 is TGCAGCGTACTACAGGATAGCAATCAGCCCCAGCATTTT. It translates to CSVLQDSNQPQHF.

This clonotype is classed as medium-sized. The rearrangement uses TRBV6-2 or TRBV6-3 and TRBJ2-3; TRBD2 agrees at 10 bases. Trimming removed 6 bases from V and 6 bases from J; junction bases left unmatched: 6. Germline-derived CDR1 and CDR2 are MNHEY and SVGEGT. The CDR3 is 14 residues long. CDR3 sequence reads: CASRRGTSADTQYF. The CDR3 DNA sequence: TGTGCCAGCAGGAGAGGGACTAGCGCGGATACGCAGTATTTT.

This clonotype has ten or more counts. V is TRBV20-1 and J is TRBJ2-6; D gene unclear. V was cut by 1 base and J by 1 base, with 2 bases left in between. This CDR3 has 13 amino acids. CDR1 is DFQATT and CDR2 is SNEGSKA in the germline V gene (reference sequence). The CDR3 DNA is TGCAGTGCTAGAGTTTCTGGGGCCAACGTCCTGACTTTC. This translates into CSARVSGANVLTF.

This clonotype was seen a few times. V usage is TRBV29-1 and J usage is TRBJ1-1; D unclear. V was shortened by 7 bases and J by 1 base, with 10 bases between the two germline ends. Germline V lookup: CDR1 SQVTM, CDR2 ANQGSEA. The CDR3 runs 12 residues. The DNA for the CDR3 is TGCAGCGGAGGTAAGGGGAACACTGAAGCTTTCTTT. It is translated as CSGGKGNTEAFF.

CDR3 sequence: CASSFTVGYTEAFF. The CDR3 DNA sequence: TGTGCCAGCAGCTTTACCGTGGGCTACACTGAAGCTTTCTTT. The V call is TRBV7-9, the J call TRBJ1-1, with no clear D. This CDR3 has 14 amino acids. Germline-derived CDR1 and CDR2 are SEHNR and FQNEAQ (reference sequence). Trimming cost V 3 bases and J 3 bases, with 11 bases left between them.

The chain combines TRBV5-1 with TRBJ2-7; 7 bases are shared with TRBD1. This CDR3 region has 13 residues. With V trimmed by 6 bases and J by 3 bases, 6 bases remained unmatched. CDR1 and CDR2 from the germline V gene are SGHRS and YFSETQ. CDR3 nucleotide sequence: TGCGCCAGCACAGGGACAGAACACTACGAGCAGTACTTC. The encoded protein is CASTGTEHYEQYF.

The chain is built from TRBV12-3 or TRBV12-4 and TRBJ1-2; no clear D. V was shortened by 6 bases and J by 7 bases, with 9 bases between the two germline ends. CDR3 length: 11 amino acids. The CDR3 DNA reads as TGTGCCAGCAGCCGCGGTGGTGGCTACACCTTC. It codes for CASSRGGGYTF.

The chain joins TRBV7-2 to TRBJ2-7; no clear D gene. Germline V lookup: CDR1 SGHTA, CDR2 FQGNSA. The length of the CDR3 is 12 residues. V was shortened by 7 bases and J by 6 bases, with 13 bases between the two germline ends. CDR3 in amino acids: CASTSVGREQYF. The DNA for the CDR3 is TGTGCCAGCACCAGTGTTGGGCGCGAGCAGTACTTC.

This clonotype has a count of ten or more. The genes are TRBV2 and TRBJ2-1; 8 bases are shared with TRBD2. CDR3 length: 15 residues. V shed 0 bases and J 7 bases; nucleotides not matched to a gene: 5. Germline lookup yields CDR1 SNHLY and CDR2 FYNNEI. CDR3 sequence (DNA): TGTGCCAGCAGTGAAGCGAGCGGGAGCTGGAATGAGCAGTTCTTC. The encoded protein is CASSEASGSWNEQFF.

V gene TRBV7-2 combines with J gene TRBJ2-5, with 10 bases fitting TRBD2. Per the germline V gene, CDR1 is SGHTA and CDR2 is FQGNSA. J lost 7 bases, V lost 5 bases, and 4 bases had no gene match. This CDR3 is 13 amino acids long. CDR3 loop: CASSLLAGATQYF. The DNA of the CDR3 is TGTGCCAGCAGCCTTCTAGCGGGGGCGACCCAGTACTTC.

This clonotype has only a few counts. This chain uses TRBV20-1 with TRBJ2-5, with TRBD2 matching over 8 bases. This CDR3 spans 13 amino acids. V dropped 1 base and J dropped 7; count of bases not matched to a gene: 5. Looked up from germline, CDR1 is DFQATT and CDR2 is SNEGSKA (reference sequence). The CDR3 here is CSARALAVGTQYF. DNA of the CDR3: TGCAGTGCTAGAGCACTAGCGGTGGGGACCCAGTACTTC.

This clonotype is medium-sized in the sample. V and J are TRBV11-2 and TRBJ2-2; D is possibly TRBD2 (6 bases). V was clipped by 5 bases and J by 5 bases, with 21 bases between them. The CDR3 runs 17 residues. Germline lookup yields CDR1 SGHAT and CDR2 FQNNGV. The CDR3 region is CASSPYAGSVQTGELFF. DNA for the CDR3: TGTGCCAGCAGCCCATACGCGGGGAGTGTGCAAACCGGGGAGCTGTTTTTT.

This clonotype is medium-sized within its sample. CDR3 in DNA: TGTGCCAGAACGACAGGGGGCTATAGCAATCAGCCCCAGCATTTT. Translated: CARTTGGYSNQPQHF. V and J are TRBV19 and TRBJ1-5; 10 bases match TRBD1. With V trimmed by 9 bases and J by 0 bases, 5 bases remained unmatched. The germline CDR1 and CDR2 sequences are LNHDA and SQIVND (reference sequence). The CDR3 is 15 amino acids.

The J gene is TRBJ2-6, the V gene TRBV20-1; weak D call: TRBD2 (5 bases). V was cut by 3 bases and J by 0 bases, with 15 bases left in between. This CDR3 is built from 17 residues. Germline CDR1 and CDR2: DFQATT and SNEGSKA (reference sequence). The CDR3 sequence is CSASDIGSYSGANVLTF. The CDR3 bases are TGCAGTGCTAGTGACATAGGGAGTTACTCTGGGGCCAACGTCCTGACTTTC.

This clonotype was counted at least ten times. This could be a read error, since a much larger clone is one nucleotide away. The rearrangement joins TRBV5-6 to TRBJ1-2; TRBD1 is a possible D gene (6 bases). This CDR3 is 14 amino acids long. Germline V gene data show CDR1 as SGHDT and CDR2 as YYEEEE. CDR3 in DNA: TGTGCCAGCAGCTTGCCAGGGGACGGCTATGGCGACACCTTC. Its protein is CASSLPGDGYGDTF. The full variable domain, rest sourced from reference TRBV5-6 and TRBJ1-2, is DAGVTQSPTHLIKTRGQQVTLRCSPKSGHDTVSWYQQALGQGPQFIFQYYEEEERQRGNFPDRFSGHQFPNYSSELNVNALLLGDSALYLCASSLPGDGYGDTFGSGTRLTVV.

The chain carries TRBV5-6 and TRBJ1-2; tentatively, D is TRBD1 (5 bases). This CDR3 comprises 12 residues. The V end lost 3 bases, the J end lost 5 bases, and 8 bases lay between the germline ends. The germline V gene encodes CDR1 SGHDT and CDR2 YYEEEE. Here the CDR3 reads CASSWGDYGYTF. The CDR3, as DNA: TGTGCCAGCAGCTGGGGGGATTATGGCTACACCTTC.

This clonotype occurred many times. The chain recombines TRBV6-5 with TRBJ2-1; possibly TRBD1 for D (6 bases). Trimming removed 6 bases from V and 9 bases from J, with 9 bases in between. Germline CDR1 is MNHEY and CDR2 is SVGAGI. The CDR3 spans 11 residues. CDR3 bases: TGTGCCAGCAGGATGGGGGCTGAGCAGTTCTTC. This gives the protein CASRMGAEQFF.

Sample share makes this clonotype medium-sized. The chain employs TRBV11-2 and TRBJ2-1, with D possibly being TRBD1 or TRBD2 (5 bases each). Germline CDR1 reads SGHAT; CDR2 reads FQNNGV. The CDR3 runs 11 residues. V was pared by 7 bases and J by 10 bases, with 11 bases between. The CDR3 coding sequence is TGTGCCAGCACAGTGAGGGACGAGCAGTTCTTC. It codes for CASTVRDEQFF.

The gene calls are TRBV7-6 and TRBJ2-7; D is possibly TRBD1 (6 bases). The V gene's germline CDR1 is SGHVS and CDR2 FNYEAQ. V lost 5 bases to trimming and J lost 6 bases, with 23 bases between them. The CDR3 spans 16 residues. CDR3 sequence reads: CASSLGTGYATSEQYF. As DNA, the CDR3 is TGTGCCAGCAGCCTAGGAACAGGGTATGCAACCAGCGAGCAGTACTTC.

The V and J genes are TRBV2 and TRBJ1-1, with D unresolved. This CDR3 is built from 11 residues. Germline V lookup: CDR1 SNHLY, CDR2 FYNNEI. Trimming shortened V by 9 bases and J by 0 bases, and 5 bases separated the two germline ends. CDR3 sequence: CARNLNTEAFF. Written as DNA, the CDR3 is TGTGCCAGGAATTTGAACACTGAAGCTTTCTTT.

The DNA of the CDR3 is TGTGCCAGCAGCCGCCTTGGGGGTGGTAGCACTGAAGCTTTCTTT. The encoded protein is CASSRLGGGSTEAFF. V and J are TRBV7-3 and TRBJ1-1; D may be TRBD1 (5 bases). Trimming took off 5 bases at V and 4 bases at J, with 17 bases between the two ends. CDR3 length: 15 residues. Germline values: CDR1 SGHTA, CDR2 FQGTGA.

J is TRBJ2-2 and V is TRBV7-2; D call uncertain. Trimming took 1 base from V and 7 from J, leaving 10 bases between them. The CDR3 is 14 amino acids. CDR1 and CDR2 (germline): SGHTA, FQGNSA. CDR3 amino acids: CASSLDRVGGELFF. The DNA of the CDR3 is TGTGCCAGCAGCTTAGACCGGGTGGGCGGGGAGCTGTTTTTT.

In its sample, this clonotype was seen many times. The genes are TRBV11-2 and TRBJ1-1; no definite D call. The CDR3 loop spans 13 amino acids. The V end was cut by 1 base, the J end by 1 base, with 4 bases between. Germline CDR1 and CDR2: SGHAT and FQNNGV. The CDR3 is CASSLGANTEAFF. The CDR3 bases are TGTGCCAGCAGCTTAGGGGCGAACACTGAAGCTTTCTTT.

This clonotype was picked up many times. The chain couples TRBV3-1 to TRBJ2-4; TRBD2 agrees at 12 bases. Germline values: CDR1 LGHDT, CDR2 YNNKEL (reference sequence). The CDR3 extends over 16 amino acids. V dropped 1 base and J dropped 5; count of bases not matched to a gene: 3. The CDR3 DNA follows: TGTGCCAGCAGCCAAGCGCGACTAGCGGGGGAAAACATTCAGTACTTC. This codes for CASSQARLAGENIQYF.

The chain carries TRBV20-1 and TRBJ2-7; 16 bases map to TRBD2. V lost 4 bases to trimming and J lost 2 bases; unmatched junction nucleotides: 2. Germline CDR1 and CDR2: DFQATT and SNEGSKA (reference sequence). There are 15 residues in the CDR3. CDR3 region: CSATGTSGRAYEQYF. The DNA for the CDR3 is TGCAGTGCTACGGGGACTAGCGGGAGGGCCTACGAGCAGTACTTC.

This clonotype is medium-sized in the sample. The rearrangement links TRBV12-3 or TRBV12-4 to TRBJ1-1; D gene unclear. Deletions cut 5 bases from V and 4 bases from J, with 8 bases between. The CDR3 length is 12 residues. DNA of the CDR3: TGTGCCAGCAGTCCTTTTCGCACTGAAGCTTTCTTT. It is translated as CASSPFRTEAFF.